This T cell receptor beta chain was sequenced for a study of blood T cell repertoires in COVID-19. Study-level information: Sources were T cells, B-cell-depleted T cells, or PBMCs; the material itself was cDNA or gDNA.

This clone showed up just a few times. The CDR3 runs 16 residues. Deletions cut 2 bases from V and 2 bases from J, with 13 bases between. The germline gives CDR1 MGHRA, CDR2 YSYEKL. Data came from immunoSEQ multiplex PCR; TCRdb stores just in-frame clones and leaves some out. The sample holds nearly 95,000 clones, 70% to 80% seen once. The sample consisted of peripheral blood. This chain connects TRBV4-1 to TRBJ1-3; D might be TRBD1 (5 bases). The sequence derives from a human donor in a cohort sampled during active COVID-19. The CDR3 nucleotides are TGCGCCAGCAGCCAAAAAATCGGGGGGGCTGGAAACACCATATATTTT. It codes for CASSQKIGGAGNTIYF.